This TCR beta chain was sequenced during a study of patients and donors after allogeneic stem cell transplantation. TCRdb used MiXCR to reprocess the RT-PCR reads, holding one entry per CDR3 protein. The sample yields about 40,000 distinct CDR3 sequences, 30% to 40% seen once. The CDR3 is made up of 15 amino acids. The V and J ends lost 3 bases and 8 bases, in that order; junction bases with no gene match: 9. Germline V gene sequence: CDR1 MDHEN, CDR2 SYDVKM. This TCR was recovered from a human donor who was either an allogeneic HSCT recipient or a stem cell or donor lymphocyte infusion donor (not recorded which). It is not recorded whose cells these are; they may come from a transplant donor. This chain connects TRBV28 to TRBJ2-2, with 7 bases that match TRBD2. Sequencing was performed on blood, either unsorted or a sorted T cell fraction (not recorded which). CDR3 sequence reads: CASSFPSGARGELFF. The CDR3 DNA reads TGTGCCAGCAGTTTTCCAAGCGGGGCAAGGGGGGAGCTGTTTTTT.